These 9 T cell receptor beta chains share one sample of origin, sequenced in a study of shared clonotypes between healthy human individuals. Here immunoSEQ multiplex PCR was the method, and the copy in TCRdb shows in-frame clones only, minus some. This table has 950,000 to 1,200,000 clones, 70% to 80% appearing once. Sequenced sample: memory CD4+ T cells from PBMCs. The subset was: CD45RA-negative fraction. The receptors derive from a man between 18 and 29 years old in good health. Some clones in this sample may be carry-over from other donors' samples.

The chain recombines TRBV6-1 with TRBJ2-1, with D maybe TRBD2 (5 bases). The CDR3 covers 15 residues. Germline lookup yields CDR1 MNHNS and CDR2 SASEGT. Trimming took off 6 bases at V and 3 bases at J, with 15 bases between the two ends. CDR3 loop: CASSALARDYNEQFF. The CDR3 DNA reads as TGTGCCAGCAGCGCCTTAGCGAGAGACTACAATGAGCAGTTCTTC.

In DNA form, the CDR3 reads TGTGCCAGTAGTCCAGGGCGGGGGGGATATACGCAGTATTTT. The encoded protein is CASSPGRGGYTQYF. V is TRBV19 and J is TRBJ2-3, with 9 nucleotides matching TRBD2. Losses at the gene ends were 5 bases for V and 7 bases for J; bases not matched to a gene: 7. CDR1 LNHDA and CDR2 SQIVND come from the germline V gene (reference sequence). The CDR3 covers 14 residues.

The V gene is TRBV14, the J gene TRBJ2-6; D ambiguous. Between the trimmed V and J ends, which lost 6 bases and 0 bases, there was a span of 9 bases. The CDR3 runs to 15 residues. Per germline, CDR1 SGHDN and CDR2 FVKESK. CDR3 sequence reads: CASRRSASGANVLTF. The CDR3 DNA follows: TGTGCCAGCAGACGCAGTGCCTCTGGGGCCAACGTCCTGACTTTC. Full variable domain (missing parts from reference TRBV14 and TRBJ2-6): EAGVTQFPSHSVIEKGQTVTLRCDPISGHDNLYWYRRVMGKEIKFLLHFVKESKQDESGMPNNRFLAERTGGTYSTLKVQPAELEDSGVYFCASRRSASGANVLTFGAGSRLTVL.

The chain has TRBV6-5 and TRBJ2-5; possible D gene TRBD2, 6 bases. CDR1 is MNHEY and CDR2 is SVGAGI in the germline V gene. With 6 bases removed from V and 4 bases from J, the gap between germline ends came to 15 bases. CDR3 length equals 14 residues. The CDR3 here is CASSDTLATETQYF. The CDR3 region has the DNA TGTGCCAGCAGCGACACACTAGCTACAGAGACCCAGTACTTC.

The V gene is TRBV6-1, the J gene TRBJ2-7; possibly TRBD1 for D (6 bases). This CDR3 has 15 amino acids. V lost 6 bases to trimming and J lost 1 base, with 16 bases between them. CDR1 and CDR2 (germline): MNHNS, SASEGT. The CDR3 here is CASSETGVRSYEQYF. The CDR3 DNA is TGTGCCAGCAGCGAGACAGGCGTCCGGTCCTACGAGCAGTACTTC.

The chain recombines TRBV9 with TRBJ2-5; D possibly corresponds to TRBD2 (6 bases). The V and J ends lost 1 base and 4 bases respectively, with 14 bases between them. The length of the CDR3 is 15 residues. In germline, CDR1 is SGDLS, CDR2 YYNGEE. The CDR3 DNA sequence: TGTGCCAGCAGCGTATCGTGGGGGGTAGGAGAGACCCAGTACTTC. It is translated as CASSVSWGVGETQYF.

The rearrangement uses TRBV10-2 and TRBJ2-1; weak D call: TRBD2 (5 bases). This CDR3 has 15 residues. Trimming removed 2 bases from V and 0 bases from J, with 8 bases in between. In germline, CDR1 is WSHSY, CDR2 SAAADI. The CDR3 DNA is TGCGCCAGCAGTGAGGGCGAGGGCTCCTACAATGAGCAGTTCTTC. Encoded protein: CASSEGEGSYNEQFF.

V is TRBV27 and J is TRBJ1-1, with TRBD1 as a possible D gene (5 bases). This CDR3 is 13 amino acids long. The V gene's germline CDR1 is MNHEY and CDR2 SMNVEV (reference sequence). Trimming left V 10 bases short and J 11 bases short, with 23 bases between. CDR3 region: CATLAAGSFSAFF. Written as DNA, the CDR3 is TGTGCCACCCTTGCGGCAGGGAGTTTTTCGGCTTTCTTT.

This chain links TRBV21-1 with TRBJ2-1. TRBV21-1 is a pseudogene. This CDR3 spans 9 amino acids. CDR3 region: CANQTVQFF. DNA of the CDR3: TGTGCCAACCAGACCGTGCAGTTCTTC.